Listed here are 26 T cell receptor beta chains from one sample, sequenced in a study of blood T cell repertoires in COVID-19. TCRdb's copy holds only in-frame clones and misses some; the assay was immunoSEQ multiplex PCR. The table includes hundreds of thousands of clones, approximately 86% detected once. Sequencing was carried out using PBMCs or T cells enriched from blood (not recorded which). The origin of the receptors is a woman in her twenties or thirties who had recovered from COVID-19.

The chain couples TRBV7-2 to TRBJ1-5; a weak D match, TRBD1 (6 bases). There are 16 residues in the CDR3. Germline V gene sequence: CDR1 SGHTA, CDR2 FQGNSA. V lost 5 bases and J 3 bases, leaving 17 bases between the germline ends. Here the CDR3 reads CASSDGPGGLNQPQHF. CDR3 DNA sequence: TGTGCCAGCAGCGACGGACCGGGGGGGCTCAATCAGCCCCAGCATTTT. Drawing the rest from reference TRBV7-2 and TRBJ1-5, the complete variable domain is GAGVSQSPSNKVTEKGKDVELRCDPISGHTALYWYRQSLGQGLEFLIYFQGNSAPDKSGLPSDRFSAERTGGSVSTLTIQRTQQEDSAVYLCASSDGPGGLNQPQHFGDGTRLSIL.

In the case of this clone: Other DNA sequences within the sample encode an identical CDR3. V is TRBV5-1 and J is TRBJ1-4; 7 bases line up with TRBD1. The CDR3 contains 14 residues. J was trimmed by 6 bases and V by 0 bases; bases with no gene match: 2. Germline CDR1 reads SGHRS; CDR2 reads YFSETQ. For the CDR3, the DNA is TGCGCCAGCAGCTTGGGACAGGGAGATGAAAAACTGTTTTTT. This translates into CASSLGQGDEKLFF.

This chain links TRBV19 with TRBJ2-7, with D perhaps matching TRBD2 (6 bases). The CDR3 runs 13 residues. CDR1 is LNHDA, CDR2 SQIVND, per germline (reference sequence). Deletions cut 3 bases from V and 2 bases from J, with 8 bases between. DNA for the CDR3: TGTGCCAGTAGTATCCGGGGGACCTACGAGCAGTACTTC. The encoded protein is CASSIRGTYEQYF.

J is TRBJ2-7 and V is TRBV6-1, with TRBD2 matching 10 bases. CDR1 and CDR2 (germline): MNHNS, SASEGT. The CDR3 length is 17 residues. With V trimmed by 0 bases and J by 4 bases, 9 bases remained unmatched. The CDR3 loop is CASSEAGLAGAWYEQYF. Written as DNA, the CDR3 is TGTGCCAGCAGTGAAGCGGGGCTAGCGGGAGCTTGGTACGAGCAGTACTTC.

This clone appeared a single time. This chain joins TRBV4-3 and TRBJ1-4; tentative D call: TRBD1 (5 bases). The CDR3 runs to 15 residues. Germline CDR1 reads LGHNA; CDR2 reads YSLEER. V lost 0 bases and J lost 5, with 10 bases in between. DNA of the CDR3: TGCGCCAGCAGCCAAGAGGAGGGGAGGAATGAAAAACTGTTTTTT. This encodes CASSQEEGRNEKLFF.

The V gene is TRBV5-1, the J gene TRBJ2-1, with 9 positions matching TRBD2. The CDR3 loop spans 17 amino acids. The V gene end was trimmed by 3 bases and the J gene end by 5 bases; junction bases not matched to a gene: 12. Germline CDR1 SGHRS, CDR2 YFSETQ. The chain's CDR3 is CASSYVVDSGSNNEQFF. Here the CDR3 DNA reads TGCGCCAGCAGCTACGTAGTTGATAGCGGGAGCAACAATGAGCAGTTCTTC.

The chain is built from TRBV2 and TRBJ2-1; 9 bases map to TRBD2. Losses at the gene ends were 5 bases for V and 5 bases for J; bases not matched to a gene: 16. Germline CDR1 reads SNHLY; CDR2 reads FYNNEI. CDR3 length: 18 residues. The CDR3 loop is CASSYLAPGTSSNNEQFF. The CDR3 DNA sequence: TGTGCCAGCAGTTATTTAGCTCCCGGGACTAGCAGTAACAATGAGCAGTTCTTC.

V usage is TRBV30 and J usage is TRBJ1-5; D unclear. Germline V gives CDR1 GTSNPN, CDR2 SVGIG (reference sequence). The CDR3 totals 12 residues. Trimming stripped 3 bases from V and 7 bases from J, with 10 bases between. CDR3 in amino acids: CAWSRVGQPQHF. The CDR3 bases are TGTGCCTGGAGCCGGGTCGGACAGCCCCAGCATTTT.

In DNA, the CDR3 is TGTGCCTGGAGCCCCATCGAAGCGGGAGCTATCAGGAATGAGCAGTTCTTC. This codes for CAWSPIEAGAIRNEQFF. The V gene is TRBV30, the J gene TRBJ2-1; TRBD2 matches 8 bases. The CDR3 loop spans 17 amino acids. Germline-derived CDR1 and CDR2 are GTSNPN and SVGIG (reference sequence). V trimming: 3 bases; J trimming: 7 bases; junction bases outside the gene matches: 17. Combining the CDR3 with reference TRBV30 and TRBJ2-1 gives the whole variable domain SQTIHQWPATLVQPVGSPLSLECTVEGTSNPNLYWYRQAAGRGLQLLFYSVGIGQISSEVPQNLSASRPQDRQFILSSKKLLLSDSGFYLCAWSPIEAGAIRNEQFFGPGTRLTVL.

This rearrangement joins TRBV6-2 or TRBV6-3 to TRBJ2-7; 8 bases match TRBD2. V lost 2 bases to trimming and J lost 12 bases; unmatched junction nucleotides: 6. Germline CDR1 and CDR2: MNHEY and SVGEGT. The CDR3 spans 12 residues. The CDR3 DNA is TGTGCCAGCAGTTACGCGACACTAGCGGTGTACTTC. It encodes CASSYATLAVYF.

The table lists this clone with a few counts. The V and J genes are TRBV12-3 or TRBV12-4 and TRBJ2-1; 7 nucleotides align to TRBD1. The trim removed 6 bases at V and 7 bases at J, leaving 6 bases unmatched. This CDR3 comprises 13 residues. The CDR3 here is CASSPTGMNEQFF. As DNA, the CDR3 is TGTGCCAGCAGCCCGACAGGGATGAATGAGCAGTTCTTC.

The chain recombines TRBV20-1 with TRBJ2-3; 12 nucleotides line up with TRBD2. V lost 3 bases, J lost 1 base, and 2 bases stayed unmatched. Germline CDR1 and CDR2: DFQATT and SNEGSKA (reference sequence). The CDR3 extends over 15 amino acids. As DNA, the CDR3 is TGCAGTGCTAGTCGACTAGCGGGGGGCACAGATACGCAGTATTTT. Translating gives CSASRLAGGTDTQYF.

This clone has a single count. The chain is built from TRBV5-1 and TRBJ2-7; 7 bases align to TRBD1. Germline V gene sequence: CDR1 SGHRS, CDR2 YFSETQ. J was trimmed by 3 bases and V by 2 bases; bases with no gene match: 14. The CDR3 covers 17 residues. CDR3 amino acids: CASSFDRDKRRFYEQYF. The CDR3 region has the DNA TGCGCCAGCAGCTTCGACAGGGATAAACGGAGGTTCTACGAGCAGTACTTC. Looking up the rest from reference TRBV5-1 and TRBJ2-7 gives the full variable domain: KAGVTQTPRYLIKTRGQQVTLSCSPISGHRSVSWYQQTPGQGLQFLFEYFSETQRNKGNFPGRFSGRQFSNSRSEMNVSTLELGDSALYLCASSFDRDKRRFYEQYFGPGTRLTVT.

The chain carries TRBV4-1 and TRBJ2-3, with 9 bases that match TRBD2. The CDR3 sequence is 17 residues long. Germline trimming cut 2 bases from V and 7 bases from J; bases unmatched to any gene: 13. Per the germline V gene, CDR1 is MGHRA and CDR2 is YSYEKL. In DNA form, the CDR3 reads TGCGCCAGCAGCCAACCCGACGAGGCGGGGGGGCGGTATACGCAGTATTTT. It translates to CASSQPDEAGGRYTQYF.

The CDR3 sequence: CASSQSPFTDTQYF. CDR3 bases: TGCGCCAGCAGCCAGTCTCCGTTCACAGATACGCAGTATTTT. The chain joins TRBV4-1 to TRBJ2-3; unclear D gene. The CDR3 runs to 14 residues. Germline loops: CDR1 MGHRA, CDR2 YSYEKL. The V end lost 3 bases, the J end lost 2 bases, and 9 bases lay between the germline ends.

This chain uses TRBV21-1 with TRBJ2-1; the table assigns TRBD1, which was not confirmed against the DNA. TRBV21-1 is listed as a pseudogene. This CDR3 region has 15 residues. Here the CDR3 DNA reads TGTGCCAGCAGCAAATCAGGGGGTCCACTCAATGAGCAGTTCTTC. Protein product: CASSKSGGPLNEQFF.

The chain's CDR3 is CASSPRFNNYGYTF. CDR3 bases: TGTGCCAGCAGCCCCAGGTTTAATAACTATGGCTACACCTTC. The chain is built from TRBV3-1 (or the pseudogene TRBV3-2) and TRBJ1-2; unclear D gene. Germline CDR1 and CDR2: LGHDT and YNNKEL (reference sequence). CDR3 length: 14 residues. Trimming took 4 bases from V and 1 from J, leaving 10 bases between them.

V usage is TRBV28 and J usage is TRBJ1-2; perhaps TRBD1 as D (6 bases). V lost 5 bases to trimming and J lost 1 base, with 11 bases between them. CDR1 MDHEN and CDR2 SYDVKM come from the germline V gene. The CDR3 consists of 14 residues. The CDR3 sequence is CASSQDRSNYGYTF. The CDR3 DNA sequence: TGTGCCAGCAGTCAGGACAGAAGTAACTATGGCTACACCTTC.

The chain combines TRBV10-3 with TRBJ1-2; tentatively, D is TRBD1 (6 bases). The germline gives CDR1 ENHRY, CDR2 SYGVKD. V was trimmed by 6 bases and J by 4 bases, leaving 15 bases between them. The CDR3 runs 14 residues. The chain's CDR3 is CAISGTTGSYGYTF. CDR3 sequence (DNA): TGTGCCATCAGCGGGACAACCGGCAGCTATGGCTACACCTTC.

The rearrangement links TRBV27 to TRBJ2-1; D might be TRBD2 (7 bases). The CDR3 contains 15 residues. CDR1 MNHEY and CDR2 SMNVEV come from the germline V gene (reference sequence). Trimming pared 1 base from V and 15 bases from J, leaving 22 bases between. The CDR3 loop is CASSLYTGGPFSTFF. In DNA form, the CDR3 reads TGTGCCAGCAGTTTATACACGGGGGGCCCCTTTTCGACGTTCTTC.

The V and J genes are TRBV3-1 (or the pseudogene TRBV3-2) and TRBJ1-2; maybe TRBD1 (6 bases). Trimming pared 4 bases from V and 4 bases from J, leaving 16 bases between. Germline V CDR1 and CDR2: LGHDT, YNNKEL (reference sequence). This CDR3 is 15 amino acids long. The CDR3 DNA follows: TGTGCCAGCAGCCCGAGAGGACAGAATGGCTATGGCTACACCTTC. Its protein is CASSPRGQNGYGYTF.

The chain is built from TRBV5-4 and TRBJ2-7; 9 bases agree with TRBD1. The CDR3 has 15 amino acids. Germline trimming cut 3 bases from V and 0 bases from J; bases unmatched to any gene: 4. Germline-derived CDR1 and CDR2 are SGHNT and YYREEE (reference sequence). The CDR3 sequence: CASSSWGQGSYEQYF. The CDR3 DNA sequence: TGTGCCAGCAGCTCGTGGGGACAGGGCTCCTACGAGCAGTACTTC.

The CDR3 region is CASSLRDRNTDTQYF. DNA of the CDR3: TGTGCCAGCAGCTTACGGGACAGAAACACAGATACGCAGTATTTT. The chain is built from TRBV11-3 and TRBJ2-3; TRBD1 matches at 7 bases. The J segment lost 2 bases and the V segment lost 2 bases, leaving 4 bases of the junction unmatched. The CDR3 extends over 15 amino acids. CDR1 is SGHNT, CDR2 YENEEA, per germline.

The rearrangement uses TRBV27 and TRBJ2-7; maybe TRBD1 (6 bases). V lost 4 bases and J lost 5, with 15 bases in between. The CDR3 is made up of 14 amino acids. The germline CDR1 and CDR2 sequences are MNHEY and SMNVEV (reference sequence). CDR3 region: CASSYLRGTHEQYF. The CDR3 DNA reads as TGTGCCAGCAGTTACCTCAGGGGTACCCACGAGCAGTACTTC.

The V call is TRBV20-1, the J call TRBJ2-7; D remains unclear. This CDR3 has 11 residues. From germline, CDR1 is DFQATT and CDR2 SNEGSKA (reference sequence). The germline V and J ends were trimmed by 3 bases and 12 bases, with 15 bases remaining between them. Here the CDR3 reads CSARTPMERYF. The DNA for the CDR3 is TGCAGTGCTAGGACTCCGATGGAACGGTACTTC.

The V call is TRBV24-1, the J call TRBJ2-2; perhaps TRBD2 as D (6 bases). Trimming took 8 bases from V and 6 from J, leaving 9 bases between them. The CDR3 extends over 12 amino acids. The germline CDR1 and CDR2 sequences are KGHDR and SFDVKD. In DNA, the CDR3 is TGTGCCACCACGGGGGTCGCCGGGGAGCTGTTTTTT. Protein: CATTGVAGELFF.